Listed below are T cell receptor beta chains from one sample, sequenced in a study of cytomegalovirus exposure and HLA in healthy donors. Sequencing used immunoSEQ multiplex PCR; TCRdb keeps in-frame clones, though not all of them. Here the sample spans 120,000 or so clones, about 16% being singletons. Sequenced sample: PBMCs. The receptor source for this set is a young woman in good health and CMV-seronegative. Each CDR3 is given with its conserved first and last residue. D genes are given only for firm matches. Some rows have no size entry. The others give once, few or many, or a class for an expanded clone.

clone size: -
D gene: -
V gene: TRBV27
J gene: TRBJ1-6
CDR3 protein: CASGRTDSPLHF
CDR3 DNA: TGTGCCAGCGGACGGACAGATTCACCCCTCCACTTT

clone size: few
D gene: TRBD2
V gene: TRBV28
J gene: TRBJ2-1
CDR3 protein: CASSFMASGDNEQFF
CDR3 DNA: TGTGCCAGCAGTTTCATGGCTAGCGGGGACAATGAGCAGTTCTTC

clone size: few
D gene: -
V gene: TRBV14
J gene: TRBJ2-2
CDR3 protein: CASGDSLVGELFF
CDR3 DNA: TGTGCCAGCGGGGACTCCCTGGTCGGGGAGCTGTTTTTT

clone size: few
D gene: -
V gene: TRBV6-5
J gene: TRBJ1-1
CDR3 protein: CASSYTGNTEAFF
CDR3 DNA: TGTGCCAGCAGTTACACCGGTAACACTGAAGCTTTCTTT

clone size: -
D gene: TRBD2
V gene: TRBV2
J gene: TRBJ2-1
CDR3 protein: CASSWGLAGYNEQFF
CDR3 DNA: TGTGCCAGCAGCTGGGGACTAGCGGGGTACAATGAGCAGTTCTTC

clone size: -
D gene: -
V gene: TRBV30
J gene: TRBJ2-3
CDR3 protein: CAWRGPSSTDTQYF
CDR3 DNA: TGTGCCTGGAGGGGGCCTTCTAGCACAGATACGCAGTATTTT

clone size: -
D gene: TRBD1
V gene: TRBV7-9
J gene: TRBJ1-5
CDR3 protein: CASSYGTGRQPQHF
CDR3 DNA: TGTGCCAGCAGCTATGGGACAGGGCGTCAGCCCCAGCATTTT

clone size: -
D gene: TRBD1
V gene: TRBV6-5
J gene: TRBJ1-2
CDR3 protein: CASSYSGQGNYGYTF
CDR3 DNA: TGTGCCAGCAGTTACTCGGGACAGGGGAACTATGGCTACACCTTC

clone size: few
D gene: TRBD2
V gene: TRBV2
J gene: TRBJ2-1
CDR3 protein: CASRNGLAGTRLEQFF
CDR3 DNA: TGTGCCAGCAGGAACGGTCTAGCGGGGACACGACTCGAGCAGTTCTTC

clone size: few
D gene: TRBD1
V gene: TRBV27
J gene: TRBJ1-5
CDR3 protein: CASSLGYGTGWHF
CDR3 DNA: TGTGCCAGCAGTTTAGGGTATGGGACAGGGTGGCATTTT

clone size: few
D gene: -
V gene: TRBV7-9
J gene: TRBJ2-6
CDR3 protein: CASSFPGLGANVLTF
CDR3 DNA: TGTGCCAGCAGCTTCCCTGGACTGGGGGCCAACGTCCTGACTTTC

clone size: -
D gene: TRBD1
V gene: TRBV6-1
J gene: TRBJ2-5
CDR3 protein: CASRSGTGVQGTQYF
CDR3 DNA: TGTGCCAGCAGATCCGGGACAGGGGTCCAAGGGACCCAGTACTTC

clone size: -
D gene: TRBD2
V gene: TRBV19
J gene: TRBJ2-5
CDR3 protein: CASSYLAGAQETQYF
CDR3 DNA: TGTGCCAGTTCTTACCTAGCGGGGGCCCAAGAGACCCAGTACTTC

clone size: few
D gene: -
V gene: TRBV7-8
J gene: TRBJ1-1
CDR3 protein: CASSLDRNTEAFF
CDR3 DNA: TGTGCCAGCAGCCTTGACAGGAACACTGAAGCTTTCTTT

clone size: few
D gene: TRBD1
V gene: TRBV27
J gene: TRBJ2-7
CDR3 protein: CASSSGQGAYEQYF
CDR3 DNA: TGTGCCAGCAGTTCGGGACAGGGGGCTTACGAGCAGTACTTC

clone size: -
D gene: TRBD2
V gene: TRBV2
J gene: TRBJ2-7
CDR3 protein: CASSLGTSGVYEQYF
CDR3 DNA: TGTGCCAGCAGTCTCGGGACTAGCGGGGTTTACGAGCAGTACTTC

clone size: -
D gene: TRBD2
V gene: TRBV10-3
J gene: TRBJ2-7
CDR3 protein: CAITPVGGPDEQYF
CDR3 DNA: TGTGCCATCACCCCGGTGGGAGGGCCGGACGAGCAGTACTTC

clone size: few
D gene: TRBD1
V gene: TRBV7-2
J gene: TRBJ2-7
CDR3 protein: CASSLSGQGASEQYF
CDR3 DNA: TGTGCCAGCAGCTTAAGTGGCCAGGGGGCTTCAGAGCAGTACTTC

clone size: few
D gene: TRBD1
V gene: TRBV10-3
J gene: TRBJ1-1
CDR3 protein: CAISTRQGRNTEAFF
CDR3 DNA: TGTGCCATCAGTACCAGACAGGGGAGGAACACTGAAGCTTTCTTT

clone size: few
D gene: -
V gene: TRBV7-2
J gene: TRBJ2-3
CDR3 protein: CASSQLGASDTQYF
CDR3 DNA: TGTGCCAGCAGCCAGCTGGGGGCTAGTGATACGCAGTATTTT

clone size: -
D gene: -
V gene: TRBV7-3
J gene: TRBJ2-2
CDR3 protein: CASSPRTYPGELFF
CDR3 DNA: TGTGCCAGCAGCCCAAGGACTTACCCCGGGGAGCTGTTTTTT

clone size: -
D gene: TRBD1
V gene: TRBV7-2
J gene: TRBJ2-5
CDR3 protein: CASSPGQRLETQYF
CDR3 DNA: TGTGCCAGCAGCCCGGGACAGAGGTTGGAGACCCAGTACTTC

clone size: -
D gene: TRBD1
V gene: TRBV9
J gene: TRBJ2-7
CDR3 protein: CASSVGRTGDPYEQYF
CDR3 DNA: TGTGCCAGCAGCGTGGGTCGGACAGGGGACCCCTACGAGCAGTACTTC

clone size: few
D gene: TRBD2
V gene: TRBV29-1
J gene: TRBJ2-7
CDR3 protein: CSVEDPGEGYEQYF
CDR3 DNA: TGCAGCGTTGAAGATCCGGGGGAGGGATACGAGCAGTACTTC

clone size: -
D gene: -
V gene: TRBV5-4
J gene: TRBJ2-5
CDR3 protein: CASSLGQQETQYF
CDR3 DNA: TGTGCCAGCAGCTTGGGGCAGCAAGAGACCCAGTACTTC

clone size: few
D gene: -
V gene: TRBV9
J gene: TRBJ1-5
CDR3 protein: CASSPDGNSNQPQHF
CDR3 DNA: TGTGCCAGCAGCCCGGACGGGAATAGCAATCAGCCCCAGCATTTT

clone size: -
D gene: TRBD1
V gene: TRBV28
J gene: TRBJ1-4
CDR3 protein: CASSSTRGLRVGTNEKLFF
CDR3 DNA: TGTGCCAGCAGTTCCACCAGGGGGCTCAGGGTCGGGACTAATGAAAAACTGTTTTTT

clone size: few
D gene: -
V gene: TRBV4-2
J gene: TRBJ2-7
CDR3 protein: CASSQEVYGSYEQYF
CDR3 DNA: TGTGCCAGCAGCCAAGAAGTCTATGGCTCCTACGAGCAGTACTTC

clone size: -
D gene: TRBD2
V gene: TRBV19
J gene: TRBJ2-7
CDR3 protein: CASSQGGSSYEQYF
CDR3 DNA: TGTGCCAGTAGCCAGGGAGGGAGCTCCTACGAGCAGTACTTC

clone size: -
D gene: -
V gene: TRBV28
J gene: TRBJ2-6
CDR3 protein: CASSLRTPLRDGSSGANVLTF
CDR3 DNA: TGTGCCAGCAGTTTACGAACACCACTGCGGGACGGGAGCTCTGGGGCCAACGTCCTGACTTTC

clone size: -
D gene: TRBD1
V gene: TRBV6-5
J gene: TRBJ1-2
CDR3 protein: CASTLTGGGYTF
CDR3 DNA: TGTGCCAGCACCTTAACAGGGGGTGGCTACACCTTC

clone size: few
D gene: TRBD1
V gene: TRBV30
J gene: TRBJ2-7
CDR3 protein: CAGRDRGYEQYF
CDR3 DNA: TGTGCCGGAAGGGACAGGGGCTACGAGCAGTACTTC

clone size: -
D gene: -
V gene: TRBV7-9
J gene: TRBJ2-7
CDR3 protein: CASSSRVVTRGSYEQYF
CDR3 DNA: TGTGCCAGCAGCAGCCGGGTAGTAACGAGGGGGTCCTACGAGCAGTACTTC

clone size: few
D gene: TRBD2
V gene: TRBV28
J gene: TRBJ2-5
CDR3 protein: CASSPGTSGGQETQYF
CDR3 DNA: TGTGCCAGCAGTCCCGGGACTAGCGGGGGGCAAGAGACCCAGTACTTC

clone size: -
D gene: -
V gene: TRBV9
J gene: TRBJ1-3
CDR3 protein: CASSVGNTGSGNTIYF
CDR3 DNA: TGTGCCAGCAGCGTCGGGAACACCGGCTCTGGAAACACCATATATTTT

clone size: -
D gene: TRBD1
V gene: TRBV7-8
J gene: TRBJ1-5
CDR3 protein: CASSLAGQDNSNQPQHF
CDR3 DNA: TGTGCCAGCAGCTTAGCGGGACAGGATAATAGCAATCAGCCCCAGCATTTT

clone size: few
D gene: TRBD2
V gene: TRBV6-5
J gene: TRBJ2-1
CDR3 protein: CASSSGGDEQFF
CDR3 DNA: TGTGCCAGCAGTTCCGGGGGGGATGAGCAGTTCTTC

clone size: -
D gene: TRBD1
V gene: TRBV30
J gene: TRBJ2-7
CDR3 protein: CAWTGTGGEQYF
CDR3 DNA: TGTGCCTGGACCGGGACAGGGGGCGAGCAGTACTTC

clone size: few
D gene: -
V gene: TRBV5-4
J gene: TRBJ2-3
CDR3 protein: CASSLDRRATDTQYF
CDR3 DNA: TGTGCCAGCAGCTTGGATAGGAGGGCTACAGATACGCAGTATTTT

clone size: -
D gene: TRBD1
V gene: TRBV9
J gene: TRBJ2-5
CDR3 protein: CASSQGEETQYF
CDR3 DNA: TGTGCCAGCAGCCAGGGGGAAGAGACCCAGTACTTC

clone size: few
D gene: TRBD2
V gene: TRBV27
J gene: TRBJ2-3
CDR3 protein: CASSPNLPGLAGGTDTQYF
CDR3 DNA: TGTGCCAGCAGTCCAAATCTGCCGGGACTAGCGGGGGGCACAGATACGCAGTATTTT

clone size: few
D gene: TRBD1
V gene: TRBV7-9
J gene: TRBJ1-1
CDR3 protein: CASSFGDSVFMNTEAFF
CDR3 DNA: TGTGCCAGCAGCTTTGGGGACAGCGTTTTCATGAACACTGAAGCTTTCTTT